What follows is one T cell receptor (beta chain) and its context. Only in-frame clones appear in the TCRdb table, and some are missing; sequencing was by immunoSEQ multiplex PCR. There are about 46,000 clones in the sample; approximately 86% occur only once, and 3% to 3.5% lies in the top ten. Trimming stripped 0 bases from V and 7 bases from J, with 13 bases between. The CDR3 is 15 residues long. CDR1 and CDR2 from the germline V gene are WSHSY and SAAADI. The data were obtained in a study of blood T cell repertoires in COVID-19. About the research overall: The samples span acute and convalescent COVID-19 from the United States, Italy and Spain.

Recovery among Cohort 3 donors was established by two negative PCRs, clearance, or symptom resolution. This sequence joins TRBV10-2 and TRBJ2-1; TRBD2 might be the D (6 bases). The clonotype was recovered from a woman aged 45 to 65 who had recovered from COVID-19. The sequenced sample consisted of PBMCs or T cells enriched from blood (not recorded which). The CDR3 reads CASSESGLSLNEQFF. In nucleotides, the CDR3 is TGCGCCAGCAGTGAGTCGGGACTCTCTCTTAATGAGCAGTTCTTC.